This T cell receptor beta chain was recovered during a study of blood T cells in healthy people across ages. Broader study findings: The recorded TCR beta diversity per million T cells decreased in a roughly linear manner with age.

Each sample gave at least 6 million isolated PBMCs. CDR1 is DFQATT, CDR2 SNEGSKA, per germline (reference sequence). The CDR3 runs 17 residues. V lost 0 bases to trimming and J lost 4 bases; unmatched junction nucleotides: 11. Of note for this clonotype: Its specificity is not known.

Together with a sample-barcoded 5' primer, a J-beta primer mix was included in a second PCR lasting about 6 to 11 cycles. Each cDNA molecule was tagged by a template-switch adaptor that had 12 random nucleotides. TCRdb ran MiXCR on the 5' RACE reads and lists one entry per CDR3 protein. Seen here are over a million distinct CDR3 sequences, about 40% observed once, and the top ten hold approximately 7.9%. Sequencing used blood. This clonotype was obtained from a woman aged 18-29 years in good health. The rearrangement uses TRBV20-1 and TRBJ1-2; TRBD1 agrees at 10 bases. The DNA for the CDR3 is TGCAGTGCTAGAGACCCGGGACAGGGGCAACTAAGCTATGGCTACACCTTC. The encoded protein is CSARDPGQGQLSYGYTF.